The 18 T cell receptor beta chains below all came from one sample that was sequenced in a study of blood T cell repertoires in COVID-19 (dated by TCRdb to 2018 to 2021). Library preparation was by the immunoSEQ multiplex PCR assay. TCRdb holds this immuneACCESS table with in-frame rearrangements only. Some clones are missing; in checked studies, unresolved V genes explain under half, and the rest has no known cause. Present in this sample are hundreds of thousands of clones, 88% of which were seen just once. The ten largest clonotypes hold 0.75% to 1% of the sample. Sequencing was carried out using PBMCs or T cells enriched from blood (not recorded which). The receptor source for this set is a woman in her 30s who had recovered from COVID-19.

The J gene is TRBJ2-3, the V gene TRBV9; the match to TRBD2 covers 10 bases. The CDR3 loop spans 16 amino acids. With V trimmed by 0 bases and J by 0 bases, 1 base remained unmatched. The germline gives CDR1 SGDLS, CDR2 YYNGEE. The CDR3 sequence: CASSVVSGGSTDTQYF. The CDR3 DNA reads TGTGCCAGCAGCGTAGTTAGCGGGGGGAGCACAGATACGCAGTATTTT.

The chain joins TRBV12-3 or TRBV12-4 to TRBJ2-3; D ambiguous. Trimming removed 3 bases from V and 4 bases from J, with 5 bases in between. The CDR3 totals 12 residues. The CDR3 DNA reads as TGTGCCAGCAGTTTTTCTGCAGATACGCAGTATTTT. As protein: CASSFSADTQYF.

The CDR3 spells CATSSTPGYGEKLFF. The DNA for the CDR3 is TGTGCCACCAGCAGTACCCCAGGGTATGGTGAAAAACTGTTTTTT. V usage is TRBV15 and J usage is TRBJ1-4; TRBD1 is a possible D gene (5 bases). Between the trimmed V and J ends, which lost 3 bases and 7 bases, there was a span of 15 bases. The CDR3 totals 15 residues. Germline values: CDR1 LNHNV, CDR2 YYDKDF (reference sequence). Using reference TRBV15 and TRBJ1-4 for the parts outside the CDR3, the full variable domain is DAMVIQNPRYQVTQFGKPVTLSCSQTLNHNVMYWYQQKSSQAPKLLFHYYDKDFNNEADTPDNFQSRRPNTSFCFLDIRSPGLGDTAMYLCATSSTPGYGEKLFFGSGTQLSVL.

This clone has just one count. The V call is TRBV5-4, the J call TRBJ2-7, with D tentatively TRBD1 (6 bases). Per germline, CDR1 SGHNT and CDR2 YYREEE (reference sequence). V was cut by 5 bases and J by 2 bases, with 11 bases left in between. The CDR3 runs 13 residues. The CDR3: CASRSRDTYEQYF. DNA for the CDR3: TGTGCCAGCAGATCCCGGGACACCTACGAGCAGTACTTC.

V is TRBV27 and J is TRBJ2-7; the match to TRBD2 covers 10 bases. This CDR3 is 13 amino acids long. Germline V gene lookup returns CDR1 MNHEY and CDR2 SMNVEV (reference sequence). J gave up 6 bases and V 10 bases, and 9 bases lay outside the gene matches. The CDR3 region has the DNA TGTGCCACCCGAACTAGCGGGGTTCGCGAGCAGTACTTC. It is translated as CATRTSGVREQYF.

The gene calls are TRBV6-6 and TRBJ2-3; 8 bases are shared with TRBD1. Looked up from germline, CDR1 is MNHNY and CDR2 is SVGAGI (reference sequence). The CDR3 is made up of 16 amino acids. Trimming at V came to 5 bases and at J to 0 bases, leaving 7 bases not matched to a gene. The CDR3 sequence: CASSGWTGTSTDTQYF. The CDR3 nucleotides are TGTGCCAGCAGTGGCTGGACAGGGACTAGCACAGATACGCAGTATTTT.

The chain uses TRBV29-1 and TRBJ2-5; the D gene is possibly TRBD1 (6 bases). V shed 3 bases and J shed 3 bases, with 17 bases lying between them. CDR1 and CDR2 (germline): SQVTM, ANQGSEA. CDR3 length: 15 residues. CDR3 region: CSVDGRGRGEETQYF. DNA of the CDR3: TGCAGCGTTGACGGCAGGGGCCGGGGAGAAGAGACCCAGTACTTC.

The table lists this clone with a few counts. The chain is built from TRBV15 and TRBJ2-7; a weak D match, TRBD2 (5 bases). Trimming took off 0 bases at V and 4 bases at J, with 13 bases between the two ends. Germline V lookup: CDR1 LNHNV, CDR2 YYDKDF (reference sequence). The CDR3 contains 15 residues. The CDR3 loop reads CATSRDYSGEYEQYF. The CDR3, as DNA: TGTGCCACCAGCAGAGATTATTCTGGGGAGTACGAGCAGTACTTC.

V gene TRBV4-3 combines with J gene TRBJ2-3, with D tentatively TRBD1 (6 bases). Trimming removed 0 bases from V and 7 bases from J, with 14 bases in between. The V gene's germline CDR1 is LGHNA and CDR2 YSLEER. The CDR3 spans 15 residues. The CDR3 bases are TGCGCCAGCAGCCAAGATATAGGTGGACAGAATACGCAGTATTTT. Protein: CASSQDIGGQNTQYF.

This clone occurred once. The rearrangement links TRBV6-6 to TRBJ1-2; possibly TRBD1 for D (6 bases). CDR1 is MNHNY and CDR2 is SVGAGI in the germline V gene (reference sequence). The germline V and J ends were trimmed by 0 bases and 4 bases, with 12 bases remaining between them. This CDR3 comprises 15 residues. CDR3 sequence: CASSYSSGRGYGYTF. DNA of the CDR3: TGTGCCAGCAGTTACTCGAGCGGCAGGGGCTATGGCTACACCTTC.

V is TRBV7-8 and J is TRBJ1-1; 12 nucleotides match TRBD1. With 5 bases clipped from V and 7 bases from J, the junction kept 17 bases outside the gene matches. CDR1 and CDR2 from the germline V gene are SGHVS and FQNEAQ. The CDR3 is 18 amino acids. The DNA of the CDR3 is TGTGCCAGCAGCCCGTGGGACAGGGGGCGCAAGGGGGTGGTTGAAGCTTTCTTT. Translating it yields CASSPWDRGRKGVVEAFF.

The chain uses TRBV28 and TRBJ1-5, with a weak D call TRBD1 (5 bases). V lost 6 bases to trimming and J lost 6 bases, with 21 bases between them. The CDR3 loop spans 16 amino acids. Looked up from germline, CDR1 is MDHEN and CDR2 is SYDVKM. CDR3 amino acids: CASSSLKSSRVQPQHF. The CDR3 DNA reads TGTGCCAGCAGCTCCCTCAAAAGCTCCAGGGTTCAGCCCCAGCATTTT.

The rearrangement uses TRBV3-1 (or the pseudogene TRBV3-2) and TRBJ1-2, with 12 bases aligning to TRBD1. The CDR3 is made up of 16 amino acids. After removal of 5 bases from V and 7 bases from J, the junction contained 11 bases not matched to a gene. Germline V gene sequence: CDR1 LGHDT, CDR2 YNNKEL (reference sequence). CDR3 bases: TGTGCCAGCAGCTACGGGACAGGGGGCGTCGGGATTGGCTACACCTTC. This translates into CASSYGTGGVGIGYTF.

In its sample, this clone was seen a few times. This chain links TRBV6-5 with TRBJ2-7, with a tentative D call TRBD1 (6 bases). The CDR3 covers 14 residues. V was cut by 7 bases and J by 0 bases, with 13 bases left in between. Germline CDR1 MNHEY, CDR2 SVGAGI. The DNA of the CDR3 is TGTGCCAGCAATGGACAGTCTGCCTCCTACGAGCAGTACTTC. Translating gives CASNGQSASYEQYF.

This chain connects TRBV27 to TRBJ1-5, with TRBD1 matching over 7 bases. The V segment lost 7 bases and the J segment 2 bases; nucleotides outside the gene matches: 5. The CDR3 has 14 residues. Germline V CDR1 and CDR2: MNHEY, SMNVEV (reference sequence). CDR3 DNA: TGTGCCAGCACCTTTACAGGGGGCAATCAGCCCCAGCATTTT. Its protein is CASTFTGGNQPQHF.

A single count supports this clone. CDR3 residues: CASGLAFSDYGYTF. The CDR3 DNA follows: TGTGCCAGCGGATTAGCCTTTTCTGACTATGGCTACACCTTC. The chain recombines TRBV28 with TRBJ1-2, with D uncertain. V lost 8 bases, J lost 3 bases, and 16 bases lay in between. The CDR3 has 14 amino acids. Germline V gives CDR1 MDHEN, CDR2 SYDVKM.

This chain connects TRBV30 to TRBJ2-2, with 8 bases identical to TRBD1. CDR1 GTSNPN and CDR2 SVGIG come from the germline V gene (reference sequence). V lost 4 bases and J lost 6; bases outside the gene matches: 10. The length of the CDR3 is 15 residues. The chain's CDR3 is CAWTPRTGLSGELFF. DNA for the CDR3: TGTGCCTGGACACCGAGGACAGGGTTATCCGGGGAGCTGTTTTTT.

The chain joins TRBV30 to TRBJ2-3; D is unclear. The CDR3 runs 14 residues. Trimming removed 1 base from V and 9 bases from J, with 17 bases in between. Germline V gene sequence: CDR1 GTSNPN, CDR2 SVGIG (reference sequence). This chain's CDR3 is CAWSGLTGGGTQYF. The CDR3 nucleotides are TGTGCCTGGAGTGGGTTAACGGGTGGTGGGACGCAGTATTTT.